This entry concerns a single T cell receptor beta chain. Trimming cost V 0 bases and J 8 bases; bases outside gene matches: 7. This CDR3 has 16 amino acids. The germline V gene encodes CDR1 SGHTA and CDR2 FQGNSA. Described time point: newly diagnosed GD, antithyroid drugs for less than 3 months. RNA isolated from PBMCs was used to make the TCR library. To make TCR beta libraries, researchers used iRepertoire HTBI primers and Arm-PCR of CDR3 regions. TCRdb recomputed calls from the multiplex PCR reads with MiXCR, one row per CDR3 protein. Of about 420,000 distinct CDR3 sequences in the sample, roughly 15% are singletons; the top ten hold around a quarter. The data are from a study of regulatory T cells in long-lasting Graves disease. The same sample was also used in a study of T cells in Graves' hyperthyroidism and ophthalmopathy. That report notes: Most clonotypes that expanded in the thyroid above 0.001 also showed up in blood.

The chain couples TRBV7-2 to TRBJ2-1; 10 positions match TRBD2. The sample in question was peripheral blood mononuclear cells (PBMCs), obtained at new diagnosis, from a patient treated with antithyroid drugs. The origin of this receptor is a woman under 30 with Graves disease. The CDR3 reads CASSLAPSGRVYEQFF. As DNA, the CDR3 is TGTGCCAGCAGCTTAGCGCCTAGCGGGAGAGTCTATGAGCAGTTCTTC. Supplemented by reference TRBV7-2 and TRBJ2-1, the full variable domain reads GAGVSQSPSNKVTEKGKDVELRCDPISGHTALYWYRQSLGQGLEFLIYFQGNSAPDKSGLPSDRFSAERTGGSVSTLTIQRTQQEDSAVYLCASSLAPSGRVYEQFFGPGTRLTVL.